This entry features one TCR beta chain sequence. The data stem from a study of blood T cell repertoires in COVID-19. Method: immunoSEQ multiplex PCR; TCRdb's copy keeps in-frame clones and lacks some. Of hundreds of thousands of clones in the sample, around 89% are singletons; the top ten hold 3.5% to 4.5%. Germline V lookup: CDR1 SGHNT, CDR2 YYREEE (reference sequence). The junction had 6 bases not matched to a gene; V was cut back by 3 bases and J by 8 bases. The CDR3 is 15 amino acids. Sample: PBMCs or T cells enriched from blood (not recorded which). The chain uses TRBV5-4 and TRBJ2-1; 12 positions agree with TRBD2. This sequence originates from a woman in her thirties who had recovered from COVID-19. The CDR3 region has the DNA TGTGCCAGCAGCTACCCTAGCGGGAGGGGCCATGAGCAGTTCTTC. Protein: CASSYPSGRGHEQFF.